Below are 31 T cell receptor beta chains sequenced from a single sample in a study of identical twins. Each CDR3 protein is one row after TCRdb ran MiXCR on the 5' RACE reads. Here the sample spans roughly 750,000 distinct CDR3 sequences, approximately 22% being singletons. Another study also made use of these data, one on T cells expressing NK-cell markers.

Sequenced material: PBMCs. Receptor source: a woman between 18 and 29 years old in good health.

J is TRBJ2-7 and V is TRBV12-3 or TRBV12-4; D is ambiguous. With 4 bases removed from V and 3 bases from J, the gap between germline ends came to 13 bases. This CDR3 spans 14 amino acids. In DNA, the CDR3 is TGTGCCAGCAGTTGGTCCCTCCGTTACTACGAGCAGTACTTC. This encodes CASSWSLRYYEQYF.

This clonotype was seen a handful of times. The chain employs TRBV7-2 and TRBJ2-3; D could derive from TRBD1 or TRBD2 (6 bases each). The CDR3 length is 14 residues. The germline V gene encodes CDR1 SGHTA and CDR2 FQGNSA. V was pared by 7 bases and J by 4 bases, with 15 bases between. The CDR3 spells CASTLGGWADTQYF. Here the CDR3 DNA reads TGTGCCAGCACCCTAGGGGGGTGGGCAGATACGCAGTATTTT.

The rearrangement uses TRBV6-2 or TRBV6-3 and TRBJ2-7, with 13 bases identical to TRBD2. V shed 2 bases, J shed 3 bases, and the junction held 7 bases outside the gene matches. The CDR3 spans 17 residues. Per germline, CDR1 MNHEY and CDR2 SVGEGT. The DNA of the CDR3 is TGTGCCAGCAGTTACCACACTAGCGGGAGGGCCGTCTACGAGCAGTACTTC. It is translated as CASSYHTSGRAVYEQYF.

This rearrangement joins TRBV12-3 or TRBV12-4 to TRBJ1-1; 10 bases match TRBD1. Trimming cost V 6 bases and J 11 bases; bases outside gene matches: 12. This CDR3 is built from 14 residues. CDR3 in amino acids: CASSPGQGGIGAFF. The CDR3 nucleotides read TGTGCCAGCAGCCCAGGACAGGGGGGAATCGGTGCTTTCTTT.

CDR3 loop: CSATSRGETQYF. CDR3 bases: TGCAGTGCTACCTCTAGGGGAGAGACCCAGTACTTC. This chain links TRBV20-1 with TRBJ2-5, with D perhaps TRBD1 (5 bases). Trimming shortened V by 4 bases and J by 4 bases, and 10 bases separated the two germline ends. Per germline, CDR1 DFQATT and CDR2 SNEGSKA (reference sequence). The CDR3 is 12 residues long.

This clonotype was seen a handful of times. The V call is TRBV29-1, the J call TRBJ2-6; D remains ambiguous. This CDR3 comprises 13 residues. V was shortened by 5 bases and J by 0 bases, with 5 bases between the two germline ends. Germline V gene sequence: CDR1 SQVTM, CDR2 ANQGSEA. CDR3 in DNA: TGCAGCGTTCTCCCCTCTGGGGCCAACGTCCTGACTTTC. It specifies CSVLPSGANVLTF.

Note on this clonotype: One end of the junction fails to match germline, which may point to a read error. The rearrangement joins TRBV6-5 to TRBJ2-1; D is unclear. The CDR3 consists of 12 residues. Germline CDR1 MNHEY, CDR2 SVGAGI. CDR3 amino acids: CASFNSHNEQFF. The CDR3 DNA reads TGTGCCAGCTTCAACTCCCACAATGAGCAGTTCTTC.

This chain connects TRBV6-5 to TRBJ2-7, with D possibly being TRBD2 (5 bases). CDR1 and CDR2 from the germline V gene are MNHEY and SVGAGI. The CDR3 contains 15 residues. Trimming took off 4 bases at V and 3 bases at J, with 16 bases between the two ends. CDR3 nucleotide sequence: TGTGCCAGCAGTTCTAACCTAGCCCGCTTCTACGAGCAGTACTTC. Translating it yields CASSSNLARFYEQYF.

This clonotype has a count of ten or more. This sequence joins TRBV5-1 and TRBJ2-1; TRBD2 aligns across 11 bases. The CDR3 covers 17 residues. Germline CDR1 and CDR2: SGHRS and YFSETQ. Unmatched junction bases numbered 4, after V lost 2 bases and J lost 0 bases. The DNA of the CDR3 is TGCGCCAGCAGCTTTAGGACTAGCGGGTTCTCCTACAATGAGCAGTTCTTC. It is translated as CASSFRTSGFSYNEQFF.

This clonotype was counted ten times or more. The V call is TRBV10-3, the J call TRBJ2-7, with 10 bases identical to TRBD2. The V segment lost 4 bases and the J segment 6 bases; nucleotides outside the gene matches: 6. Per germline, CDR1 ENHRY and CDR2 SYGVKD. CDR3 size: 14 residues. CDR3 nucleotide sequence: TGTGCCATCAGTGCGGCTAGCGGGAGAAGCGAGCAGTACTTC. Protein: CAISAASGRSEQYF.

V and J are TRBV20-1 and TRBJ2-7; TRBD1 is a possible D gene (6 bases). CDR1 and CDR2 (germline): DFQATT, SNEGSKA (reference sequence). V lost 4 bases to trimming and J lost 4 bases, with 14 bases between them. The CDR3 contains 13 residues. This CDR3 reads CSANLDRMYEQYF. Here the CDR3 DNA reads TGCAGTGCTAACCTGGACAGAATGTACGAGCAGTACTTC.

This sequence joins TRBV7-6 and TRBJ2-7; 9 nucleotides align to TRBD2. This CDR3 comprises 17 residues. Per germline, CDR1 SGHVS and CDR2 FNYEAQ. V was clipped by 5 bases and J by 2 bases; unmatched bases: 13. CDR3 in amino acids: CASSPRSPQREAYEQYF. CDR3 bases: TGTGCCAGCAGCCCCCGGTCCCCACAGCGGGAGGCCTACGAGCAGTACTTC. Looking up the rest from reference TRBV7-6 and TRBJ2-7 gives the full variable domain: GAGVSQSPRYKVTKRGQDVALRCDPISGHVSLYWYRQALGQGPEFLTYFNYEAQQDKSGLPNDRFSAERPEGSISTLTIQRTEQRDSAMYRCASSPRSPQREAYEQYFGPGTRLTVT.

The chain carries TRBV20-1 and TRBJ2-1; D possibly corresponds to TRBD2 (5 bases). Germline V CDR1 and CDR2: DFQATT, SNEGSKA (reference sequence). The CDR3 runs to 16 residues. V lost 1 base and J 0 bases, leaving 13 bases between the germline ends. The CDR3 DNA is TGCAGTGCTAGAGGGCCTAGCCCGAGCTCCTACAATGAGCAGTTCTTC. Amino acid sequence: CSARGPSPSSYNEQFF.

This clonotype was recorded a few times. The chain's CDR3 is CASSEGLAGSTDTQYF. The DNA of the CDR3 is TGCGCCAGCAGTGAGGGACTAGCGGGAAGCACAGATACGCAGTATTTT. J is TRBJ2-3 and V is TRBV10-2; 12 nucleotides line up with TRBD2. CDR1 WSHSY and CDR2 SAAADI come from the germline V gene. The ends lost 2 bases at V and 0 bases at J; junction bases unmatched: 0. The length of the CDR3 is 16 residues.

This clonotype was counted a few times. The chain uses TRBV29-1 and TRBJ2-7; TRBD2 is a possible D gene (5 bases). Germline V gene sequence: CDR1 SQVTM, CDR2 ANQGSEA. This CDR3 has 13 residues. The V end was cut by 4 bases, the J end by 2 bases, with 12 bases between. CDR3 region: CSVVSGKTYEQYF. CDR3 coding DNA: TGCAGCGTTGTTTCGGGAAAAACCTACGAGCAGTACTTC.

The table lists this clonotype with many counts. The rearrangement joins TRBV12-3 or TRBV12-4 to TRBJ2-4; D is perhaps TRBD1 (6 bases). V was trimmed by 5 bases and J by 10 bases, leaving 21 bases between them. The CDR3 sequence is 15 residues long. The CDR3 loop reads CASSLSSQSQGIQYF. For the CDR3, the DNA is TGTGCCAGCAGTCTCTCATCTCAATCACAGGGAATTCAGTACTTC.

This chain links TRBV12-3 or TRBV12-4 with TRBJ2-3; D is unresolved. CDR3 length: 14 residues. V was shortened by 4 bases and J by 3 bases, with 11 bases between the two germline ends. CDR3 sequence (DNA): TGTGCCAGCAGTTCCCCCCAAATAACAGATACGCAGTATTTT. It specifies CASSSPQITDTQYF.

V gene TRBV15 combines with J gene TRBJ2-5; 8 bases match TRBD1. The V segment lost 0 bases and the J segment 1 base; nucleotides outside the gene matches: 4. The germline CDR1 and CDR2 sequences are LNHNV and YYDKDF (reference sequence). There are 16 residues in the CDR3. The CDR3 sequence is CATSRDRTGSQETQYF. The CDR3 nucleotides read TGTGCCACCAGCAGAGACCGGACAGGGTCCCAAGAGACCCAGTACTTC.

This clonotype was detected a few times. The CDR3 is CASSARGAGEQFF. CDR3 DNA sequence: TGTGCCAGCAGCGCTCGGGGGGCAGGTGAGCAGTTCTTC. This chain connects TRBV11-1 to TRBJ2-1; tentatively, D is TRBD2 (7 bases). V was clipped by 5 bases and J by 9 bases, with 14 bases between them. CDR3 length: 13 amino acids. Germline CDR1 SGHAT, CDR2 FQDESV (reference sequence).

This clonotype was counted once. The chain links TRBV27 to TRBJ2-1, with 7 positions matching TRBD2. Germline loops: CDR1 MNHEY, CDR2 SMNVEV (reference sequence). With V trimmed by 11 bases and J by 3 bases, 16 bases remained unmatched. This CDR3 spans 16 amino acids. The CDR3 nucleotides read TGTGCCTCGAACGGACGGGCGGGGGACTTCTACAATGAGCAGTTCTTC. Its protein product is CASNGRAGDFYNEQFF.

The rearrangement uses TRBV7-8 and TRBJ2-7, with TRBD2 as a possible D gene (6 bases). The CDR3 consists of 15 residues. Germline values: CDR1 SGHVS, CDR2 FQNEAQ. Between the trimmed V and J ends, which lost 1 base and 4 bases, there was a span of 14 bases. In DNA, the CDR3 is TGTGCCAGCAGCTTAGGTGGAGGGCCAGGGTACGAGCAGTACTTC. It is translated as CASSLGGGPGYEQYF.

V gene TRBV3-1 combines with J gene TRBJ2-3; 14 bases are shared with TRBD2. J was trimmed by 4 bases and V by 4 bases; bases with no gene match: 13. This CDR3 contains 19 residues. Germline CDR1 is LGHDT and CDR2 is YNNKEL (reference sequence). CDR3: CASSLSVLGLAGGPDTQYF. Written as DNA, the CDR3 is TGTGCCAGCAGCCTATCAGTCCTCGGACTAGCGGGAGGACCAGATACGCAGTATTTT.

The CDR3 DNA reads TGTGCCAGCAGCTGGAGGTGGACAGGCAACACTGAAGCTTTCTTT. It codes for CASSWRWTGNTEAFF. The rearrangement links TRBV7-8 to TRBJ1-1; 7 nucleotides line up with TRBD1. This CDR3 is built from 15 residues. From germline, CDR1 is SGHVS and CDR2 FQNEAQ. V dropped 4 bases and J dropped 2; count of bases not matched to a gene: 7.

The chain joins TRBV20-1 to TRBJ2-1; possibly TRBD2 for D (6 bases). The CDR3 covers 12 residues. The germline V gene encodes CDR1 DFQATT and CDR2 SNEGSKA (reference sequence). The CDR3 nucleotides are TGCAGGGCGGGGAGTTCCTACAATGAGCAGTTCTTC. Amino acid sequence: CRAGSSYNEQFF.

The V gene is TRBV20-1, the J gene TRBJ1-6, with D uncertain. The CDR3 runs to 17 residues. Per the germline V gene, CDR1 is DFQATT and CDR2 is SNEGSKA (reference sequence). V shed 0 bases and J shed 0 bases, with 12 bases lying between them. The CDR3 bases are TGCAGTGCTAGAGATCAGGACGGAGGCTCCTATAATTCACCCCTCCACTTT. Its translation: CSARDQDGGSYNSPLHF.

This clonotype was detected a few times. The gene calls are TRBV6-1 and TRBJ2-7; the D gene is possibly TRBD1 (6 bases). Germline lookup yields CDR1 MNHNS and CDR2 SASEGT. The length of the CDR3 is 15 residues. The V end was cut by 5 bases, the J end by 4 bases, with 18 bases between. The CDR3, as DNA: TGTGCCAGCAGTAGGTTGACAGGTGGGGAATACGAGCAGTACTTC. Translated, it gives CASSRLTGGEYEQYF.

The chain is built from TRBV15 and TRBJ2-5; tentatively, D is TRBD1 (7 bases). This CDR3 comprises 15 residues. Germline values: CDR1 LNHNV, CDR2 YYDKDF (reference sequence). V shed 0 bases and J shed 4 bases, with 12 bases lying between them. This CDR3 is CATSRDQGGPETQYF. In DNA form, the CDR3 reads TGTGCCACCAGCAGAGATCAGGGGGGTCCAGAGACCCAGTACTTC.

V usage is TRBV6-1 and J usage is TRBJ2-3, with TRBD1 identical over 10 bases. This CDR3 is built from 14 residues. The germline gives CDR1 MNHNS, CDR2 SASEGT. V gave up 6 bases and J gave up 7 bases; unmatched junction bases: 7. Here the CDR3 DNA reads TGTGCCAGCAGGTGGGGGACAGGGGTGAATACGCAGTATTTT. Its protein product is CASRWGTGVNTQYF.

Only a few counts were recorded for this clonotype. The gene calls are TRBV10-3 and TRBJ2-7, with D tentatively TRBD2 (6 bases). The CDR3 extends over 17 amino acids. Germline lookup yields CDR1 ENHRY and CDR2 SYGVKD. V was pared by 4 bases and J by 0 bases, with 19 bases between. CDR3 loop: CAISGPSSVLNSYEQYF. The CDR3 DNA reads TGTGCCATCAGTGGACCCTCTAGCGTGCTAAACTCCTACGAGCAGTACTTC.

This clonotype was seen a few times. The J gene is TRBJ2-4, the V gene TRBV20-1; D may be TRBD2 (6 bases). The ends were cut back, 2 bases at V and 1 base at J, with 18 bases in the middle. The CDR3 totals 17 residues. Per germline, CDR1 DFQATT and CDR2 SNEGSKA (reference sequence). The CDR3 loop is CSARSPLQAGAKNIQYF. CDR3 DNA: TGCAGTGCTAGATCACCACTTCAGGCGGGGGCCAAAAACATTCAGTACTTC.

The chain combines TRBV5-5 with TRBJ1-2; D perhaps matches TRBD1 (6 bases). The V end was cut by 3 bases, the J end by 8 bases, with 11 bases between. Germline V gene data show CDR1 as SGHKS and CDR2 as YYEKEE (reference sequence). This CDR3 contains 12 residues. As DNA, the CDR3 is TGTGCCAGCAGCTCAACAGGGTCCGGCTACACCTTC. Amino acids: CASSSTGSGYTF.